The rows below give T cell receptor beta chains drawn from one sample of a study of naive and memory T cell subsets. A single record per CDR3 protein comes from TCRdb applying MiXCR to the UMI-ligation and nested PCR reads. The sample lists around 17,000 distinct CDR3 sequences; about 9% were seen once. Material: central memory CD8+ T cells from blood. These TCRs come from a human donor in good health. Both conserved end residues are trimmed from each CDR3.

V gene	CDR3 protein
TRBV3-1	ASRTGKGDTDTQY
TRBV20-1	SARIGQGTETQY
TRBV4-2	ASSQEVQWRGQF
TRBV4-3	ASSQEDRGGSYEQY
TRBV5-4	ASSLREGNEQF
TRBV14	ASSQGLASKGVYEQF
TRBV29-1	SVEDGTGNGYT
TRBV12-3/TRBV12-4	ASSLGDRVTGELF
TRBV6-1	ASSRLAGEHNEQF
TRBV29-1	SVGTGETEAF
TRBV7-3	ASSSGRGEAF
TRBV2	ASHDRGEDTDTQY
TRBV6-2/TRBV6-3	ASSYWSSGRSGTDTQY
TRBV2	ASSGTGTDTQY
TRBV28	ASSLWGVGSNGYT
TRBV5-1	ASSLEENTEAF
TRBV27	ASSDNWAQLASSPLH
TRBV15	ATSRDREGQETQY
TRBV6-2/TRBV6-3	ASSSTGSGANVLT
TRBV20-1	SACIDLSTDTQY
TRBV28	ASSLHPGIRTDTQY
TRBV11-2	ASSCADQPQH
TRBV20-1	SARDLRGNQPQH
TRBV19	ASSMATGGNQPQH
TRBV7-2	ASSLGPRLMS
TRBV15	ATSSEGTGLYEQY
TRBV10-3	AISETNNEQF
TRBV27	ASGTGRFYEQY
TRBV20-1	SARQTDTEAF
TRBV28	ASSPHSTGAEKLF
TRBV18	ASSPLQGSIPEAF
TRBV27	ASSSLGTQY
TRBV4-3	ASSQVFGTANTGELF
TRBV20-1	SATDREGGDFGELF
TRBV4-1	ASSQEGTSGYNEQF
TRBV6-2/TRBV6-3	ASSLDLEDEKLF
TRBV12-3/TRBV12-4	ASSLGRQVALYGYT
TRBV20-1	SASGGSLYEQY
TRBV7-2	ASSLAQGSTSPYNEQF
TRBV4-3	ASSQAPGVTYEQY
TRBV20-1	SASRFGTGTEETQY
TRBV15	ATSRDPPMSASTDTQY
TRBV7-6	ASSPRGEGDVGGANVLT
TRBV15	ATSNGAGPNQPQH
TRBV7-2	ATSRMGHEQY
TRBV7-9	ASSLSDRGVF
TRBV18	ASSPLGPTFYSNQPQH
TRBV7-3	ASSPGWGGELF
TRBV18	ASSQGNNEQF